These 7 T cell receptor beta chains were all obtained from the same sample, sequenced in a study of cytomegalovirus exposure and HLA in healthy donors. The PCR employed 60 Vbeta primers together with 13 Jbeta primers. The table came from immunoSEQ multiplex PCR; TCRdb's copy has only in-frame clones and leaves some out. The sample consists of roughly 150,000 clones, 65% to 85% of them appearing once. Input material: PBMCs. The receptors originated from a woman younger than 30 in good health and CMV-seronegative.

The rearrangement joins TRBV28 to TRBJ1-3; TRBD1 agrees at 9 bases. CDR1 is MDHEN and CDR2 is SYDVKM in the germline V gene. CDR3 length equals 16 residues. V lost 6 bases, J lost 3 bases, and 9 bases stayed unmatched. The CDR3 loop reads CASRSTGTGIGNTIYF. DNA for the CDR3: TGTGCCAGCAGGTCAACCGGGACAGGGATTGGAAACACCATATATTTT.

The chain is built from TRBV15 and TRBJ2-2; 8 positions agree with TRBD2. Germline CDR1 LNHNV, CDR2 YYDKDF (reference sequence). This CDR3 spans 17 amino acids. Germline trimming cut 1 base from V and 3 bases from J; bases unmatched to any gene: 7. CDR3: CATSRGGERGHTGELFF. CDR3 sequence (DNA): TGTGCCACCAGCAGAGGGGGGGAGCGGGGGCACACCGGGGAGCTGTTTTTT. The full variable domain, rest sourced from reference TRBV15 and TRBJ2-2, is DAMVIQNPRYQVTQFGKPVTLSCSQTLNHNVMYWYQQKSSQAPKLLFHYYDKDFNNEADTPDNFQSRRPNTSFCFLDIRSPGLGDTAMYLCATSRGGERGHTGELFFGEGSRLTVL.

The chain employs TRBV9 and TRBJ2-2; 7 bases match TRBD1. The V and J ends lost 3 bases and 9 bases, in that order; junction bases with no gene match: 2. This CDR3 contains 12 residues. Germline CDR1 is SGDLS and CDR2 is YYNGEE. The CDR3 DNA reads TGTGCCAGCAGCGCACAGGGGAGGGAGCTGTTTTTT. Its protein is CASSAQGRELFF.

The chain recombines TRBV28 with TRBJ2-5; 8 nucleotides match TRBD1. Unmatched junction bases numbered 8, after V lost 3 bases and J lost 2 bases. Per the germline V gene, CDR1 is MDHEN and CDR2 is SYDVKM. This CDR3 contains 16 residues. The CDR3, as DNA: TGTGCCAGCAGTTTTCCCGGGACAGGTGTTCAAGAGACCCAGTACTTC. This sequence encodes CASSFPGTGVQETQYF. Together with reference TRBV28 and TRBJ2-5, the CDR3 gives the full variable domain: DVKVTQSSRYLVKRTGEKVFLECVQDMDHENMFWYRQDPGLGLRLIYFSYDVKMKEKGDIPEGYSVSREKKERFSLILESASTNQTSMYLCASSFPGTGVQETQYFGPGTRLLVL.

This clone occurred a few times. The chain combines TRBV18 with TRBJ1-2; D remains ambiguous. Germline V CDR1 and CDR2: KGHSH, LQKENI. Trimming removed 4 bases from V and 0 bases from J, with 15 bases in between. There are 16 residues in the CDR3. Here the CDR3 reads CASSRLGGSANYGYTF. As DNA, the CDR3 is TGTGCCAGCTCACGCCTCGGCGGGTCCGCTAACTATGGCTACACCTTC.

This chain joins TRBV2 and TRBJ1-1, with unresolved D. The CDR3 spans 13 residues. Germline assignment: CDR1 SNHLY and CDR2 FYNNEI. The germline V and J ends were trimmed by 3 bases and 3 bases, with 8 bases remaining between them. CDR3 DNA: TGTGCCAGCAGTGATGGGGAGTACACTGAAGCTTTCTTT. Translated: CASSDGEYTEAFF.

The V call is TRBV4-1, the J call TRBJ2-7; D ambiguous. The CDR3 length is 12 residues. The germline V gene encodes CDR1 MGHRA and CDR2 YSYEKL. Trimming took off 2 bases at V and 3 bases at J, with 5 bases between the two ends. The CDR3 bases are TGCGCCAGCAGCCAACCAGGCTACGAGCAGTACTTC. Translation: CASSQPGYEQYF.